The next 26 T cell receptor beta chains were all read from a single sample in a study of technical replicates of blood from four donors. Only in-frame clones appear in the TCRdb table, and some are missing; sequencing was by immunoSEQ multiplex PCR. This sample has 65,000 to 90,000 clones, with roughly nine tenths found just once. The sequencing sample was made of T cells isolated from PBMCs. These TCRs come from a human donor in good health.

The chain combines TRBV5-4 with TRBJ1-6, with 8 bases matching TRBD1. The germline gives CDR1 SGHNT, CDR2 YYREEE (reference sequence). V lost 2 bases, J lost 5 bases, and 18 bases stayed unmatched. The length of the CDR3 is 20 residues. The CDR3 DNA reads as TGTGCCAGCAGCTTCTCTATCAGGGGGCGTACCTCGTACCATAATTCACCCCTCCACTTT. Protein sequence: CASSFSIRGRTSYHNSPLHF.

As DNA, the CDR3 is TGTGCCAGCAGCCAGGACCCGGGAAGTGAAAAACTGTTTTTT. Protein sequence: CASSQDPGSEKLFF. J is TRBJ1-4 and V is TRBV7-9; no firm D call. With 5 bases removed from V and 7 bases from J, the gap between germline ends came to 14 bases. This CDR3 spans 14 amino acids. Looked up from germline, CDR1 is SEHNR and CDR2 is FQNEAQ (reference sequence).

J is TRBJ2-1 and V is TRBV6-1; a possible D gene is TRBD2 (6 bases). Deletions cut 2 bases from V and 0 bases from J, with 17 bases between. The CDR3 spans 18 residues. Germline V gene data show CDR1 as MNHNS and CDR2 as SASEGT. CDR3 sequence: CASSEKGIAGRSYNEQFF. The CDR3 bases are TGTGCCAGCAGTGAAAAAGGTATTGCGGGGCGCTCCTACAATGAGCAGTTCTTC.

This clone came up once. The chain is built from TRBV4-2 and TRBJ2-2; a possible D gene is TRBD1 (6 bases). This CDR3 comprises 16 residues. Germline loops: CDR1 LGHNA, CDR2 YNFKEQ. Deletions cut 4 bases from V and 5 bases from J, with 17 bases between. CDR3 nucleotides: TGTGCCAGCAGCCCCCCTGGACCCAGGGGAACCGGGGAGCTGTTTTTT. It encodes CASSPPGPRGTGELFF.

The J gene is TRBJ1-1, the V gene TRBV28, with D hard to call. The CDR3 runs 13 residues. The V gene's germline CDR1 is MDHEN and CDR2 SYDVKM. V was clipped by 2 bases and J by 3 bases, with 7 bases between them. CDR3 bases: TGTGCCAGCAGTTTAAGGAGGTACACTGAAGCTTTCTTT. Translating gives CASSLRRYTEAFF.

The chain employs TRBV28 and TRBJ2-1, with TRBD1 as a possible D gene (6 bases). The CDR3 runs to 18 residues. Germline-derived CDR1 and CDR2 are MDHEN and SYDVKM. Deletions cut 5 bases from V and 0 bases from J, with 20 bases between. CDR3 nucleotide sequence: TGTGCCAGCAGTCCCATGACAGGTCCGCAGGGCTCCTACAATGAGCAGTTCTTC. Residues: CASSPMTGPQGSYNEQFF. The full variable domain, rest sourced from reference TRBV28 and TRBJ2-1, is DVKVTQSSRYLVKRTGEKVFLECVQDMDHENMFWYRQDPGLGLRLIYFSYDVKMKEKGDIPEGYSVSREKKERFSLILESASTNQTSMYLCASSPMTGPQGSYNEQFFGPGTRLTVL.

The J gene is TRBJ1-5, the V gene TRBV18; weak D call: TRBD1 (6 bases). V dropped 3 bases and J dropped 4 bases, with 13 bases sitting between them. This CDR3 spans 15 amino acids. CDR1 KGHSH and CDR2 LQKENI come from the germline V gene. Written as DNA, the CDR3 is TGTGCCAGCTCACCGGGGGGGCGGCTAAATCAGCCCCAGCATTTT. Protein product: CASSPGGRLNQPQHF. Complete variable domain (other parts from reference TRBV18 and TRBJ1-5): NAGVMQNPRHLVRRRGQEARLRCSPMKGHSHVYWYRQLPEEGLKFMVYLQKENIIDESGMPKERFSAEFPKEGPSILRIQQVVRGDSAAYFCASSPGGRLNQPQHFGDGTRLSIL.

In DNA form, the CDR3 reads TGTGCCAGCTGCTCAGGGGGTATCACTAATGAAAAACTGTTTTTT. This gives the protein CASCSGGITNEKLFF. The chain uses TRBV6-1 and TRBJ1-4; 7 bases match TRBD1. CDR1 and CDR2 from the germline V gene are MNHNS and SASEGT. The CDR3 is 15 residues long. Trimming took 8 bases from V and 2 from J; bases not matched to a gene: 8.

The chain employs TRBV6-5 and TRBJ1-1; D uncertain. Germline V gene data show CDR1 as MNHEY and CDR2 as SVGAGI. V lost 0 bases, J lost 0 bases, and 11 bases lay in between. The CDR3 runs to 16 residues. CDR3 nucleotide sequence: TGTGCCAGCAGTTACTCTCCTTCACAAATGAACACTGAAGCTTTCTTT. It codes for CASSYSPSQMNTEAFF.

The chain uses TRBV5-1 and TRBJ1-1; 8 nucleotides line up with TRBD1. Looked up from germline, CDR1 is SGHRS and CDR2 is YFSETQ. Trimming at V came to 0 bases and at J to 8 bases, leaving 12 bases not matched to a gene. This CDR3 spans 16 amino acids. The CDR3 region is CASSLDQGARGPEAFF. The CDR3 nucleotides are TGCGCCAGCAGCTTGGACCAGGGGGCGCGAGGGCCCGAAGCTTTCTTT.

The chain is built from TRBV11-2 and TRBJ1-1; D is unresolved. V lost 1 base and J lost 5, with 8 bases in between. The CDR3 is made up of 13 amino acids. Germline CDR1 reads SGHAT; CDR2 reads FQNNGV. The CDR3 bases are TGTGCCAGCAGCTTAGGGAGTAGGACTGAAGCTTTCTTT. Translation gives CASSLGSRTEAFF. The whole variable domain, filled in from reference TRBV11-2 and TRBJ1-1, reads EAGVAQSPRYKIIEKRQSVAFWCNPISGHATLYWYQQILGQGPKLLIQFQNNGVVDDSQLPKDRFSAERLKGVDSTLKIQPAKLEDSAVYLCASSLGSRTEAFFGQGTRLTVV.

The rearrangement uses TRBV10-3 and TRBJ1-5, with 8 bases aligning to TRBD1. V was clipped by 10 bases and J by 4 bases; unmatched bases: 12. The CDR3 runs to 15 residues. Per the germline V gene, CDR1 is ENHRY and CDR2 is SYGVKD. The CDR3 sequence is CATESGQGNNQPQHF. The CDR3 coding sequence is TGTGCCACCGAGTCTGGACAGGGAAATAATCAGCCCCAGCATTTT.

This chain uses TRBV6-6 with TRBJ1-2; TRBD1 might be the D (6 bases). V lost 5 bases to trimming and J lost 7 bases, with 14 bases between them. The CDR3 totals 13 residues. The germline V gene has CDR1 MNHNY and CDR2 SVGAGI (reference sequence). The CDR3 DNA reads as TGTGCCAGCAGTCCAACACAGGGATTTGGCTACACCTTC. Translating gives CASSPTQGFGYTF.

This clone came up once. V gene TRBV30 combines with J gene TRBJ1-2; the D is unclear. The CDR3 is made up of 14 amino acids. Trimming took off 0 bases at V and 4 bases at J, with 12 bases between the two ends. Germline-derived CDR1 and CDR2 are GTSNPN and SVGIG (reference sequence). Here the CDR3 DNA reads TGTGCCTGGAGTGTCCCCCCCCACATCTATGGCTACACCTTC. It codes for CAWSVPPHIYGYTF.

This sequence joins TRBV28 and TRBJ2-7; 9 bases are shared with TRBD2. This CDR3 is 14 amino acids long. V lost 6 bases, J lost 2 bases, and 5 bases stayed unmatched. The germline gives CDR1 MDHEN, CDR2 SYDVKM. Written as DNA, the CDR3 is TGTGCCAGCAGAGGGGCGGGAGGGACCTACGAGCAGTACTTC. The encoded protein is CASRGAGGTYEQYF.

The chain couples TRBV6-1 to TRBJ2-7; TRBD2 is a possible D gene (6 bases). V dropped 4 bases and J dropped 4 bases, with 11 bases sitting between them. The CDR3 spans 13 residues. Germline V CDR1 and CDR2: MNHNS, SASEGT. CDR3 amino acids: CASSVLAPYEQYF. CDR3 DNA sequence: TGTGCCAGCAGTGTACTAGCCCCATACGAGCAGTACTTC.

The chain has TRBV5-1 and TRBJ2-1; D perhaps matches TRBD2 (6 bases). The CDR3 totals 17 residues. The germline V gene encodes CDR1 SGHRS and CDR2 YFSETQ. Trimming removed 3 bases from V and 0 bases from J, with 16 bases in between. CDR3 loop: CASSYLDLGSSYNEQFF. The CDR3 DNA sequence: TGCGCCAGCAGCTATCTTGACCTCGGGAGCTCCTACAATGAGCAGTTCTTC.

This sequence joins TRBV6-1 and TRBJ2-3, with a weak D call TRBD1 (6 bases). The V gene lost 2 bases and the J gene lost 3 bases, with 12 bases spanning the gap. The length of the CDR3 is 15 residues. The germline V gene has CDR1 MNHNS and CDR2 SASEGT. Written as DNA, the CDR3 is TGTGCCAGCAGTGAACGAACAGGGTGGACAGATACGCAGTATTTT. Translating gives CASSERTGWTDTQYF.

This chain links TRBV6-1 with TRBJ2-1; 14 bases fit TRBD2. The CDR3 has 14 residues. Germline trimming cut 8 bases from V and 8 bases from J; bases unmatched to any gene: 5. Per the germline V gene, CDR1 is MNHNS and CDR2 is SASEGT. CDR3 coding DNA: TGTGCCAGCGGAGGGACTAGCGGGGGTTATGAGCAGTTCTTC. Amino acids: CASGGTSGGYEQFF.

This clone was seen a handful of times. The chain employs TRBV21-1 and TRBJ2-7; TRBD2 is taken as the D call from the table, unchecked against the DNA. TRBV21-1 is given as a pseudogene. The CDR3 consists of 16 residues. Here the CDR3 reads CASSKVVVSSAYEQYF. Written as DNA, the CDR3 is TGTGCCAGCAGCAAAGTGGTAGTTTCATCTGCCTACGAGCAGTACTTC.

The chain links TRBV18 to TRBJ2-7, with 9 bases lining up with TRBD1. In germline, CDR1 is KGHSH, CDR2 LQKENI. V lost 2 bases to trimming and J lost 4 bases; unmatched junction nucleotides: 3. This CDR3 region has 14 residues. CDR3 protein: CASSPAGQGYEQYF. The CDR3 coding sequence is TGTGCCAGCTCACCAGCGGGACAGGGTTACGAGCAGTACTTC.

The chain couples TRBV7-9 to TRBJ1-1, with D maybe TRBD1 (5 bases). Trimming removed 1 base from V and 0 bases from J, with 9 bases in between. The CDR3 spans 15 residues. Germline CDR1 and CDR2: SEHNR and FQNEAQ (reference sequence). The CDR3 region has the DNA TGTGCCAGCAGCTTAGGGGGCGAATTGAACACTGAAGCTTTCTTT. Translated: CASSLGGELNTEAFF.

This sequence joins TRBV7-9 and TRBJ2-5; 7 nucleotides match TRBD2. This CDR3 spans 15 amino acids. The V gene's germline CDR1 is SEHNR and CDR2 FQNEAQ (reference sequence). V was pared by 0 bases and J by 2 bases, with 3 bases of the junction left unmatched. CDR3 coding DNA: TGTGCCAGCAGCTTAGCGGGGGGGAAACAAGAGACCCAGTACTTC. Translating it yields CASSLAGGKQETQYF.

The gene calls are TRBV19 and TRBJ2-5; 8 nucleotides agree with TRBD1. Germline values: CDR1 LNHDA, CDR2 SQIVND (reference sequence). V lost 9 bases and J lost 4; bases outside the gene matches: 7. This CDR3 has 13 residues. The CDR3 DNA reads as TGTGCCAGCGGGGCAGGGGGCGCAGAGACCCAGTACTTC. Translation gives CASGAGGAETQYF.

This clone occurred once. The J gene is TRBJ1-4, the V gene TRBV29-1; perhaps TRBD1 as D (6 bases). Trimming left V 6 bases short and J 7 bases short, with 15 bases between. The CDR3 extends over 13 amino acids. Germline values: CDR1 SQVTM, CDR2 ANQGSEA. The CDR3 here is CSVRGAGGEKLFF. The CDR3 nucleotides read TGCAGCGTCCGGGGGGCGGGGGGTGAAAAACTGTTTTTT.

This clone was counted between two and nine times. J is TRBJ1-6 and V is TRBV11-3; D remains ambiguous. Per germline, CDR1 SGHNT and CDR2 YENEEA. Trimming pared 1 base from V and 0 bases from J, leaving 7 bases between. CDR3 size: 16 residues. As DNA, the CDR3 is TGTGCCAGCAGCTTAGCTTCGAGCTCCTATAATTCACCCCTCCACTTT. Translation gives CASSLASSSYNSPLHF.